The T cell receptor beta chain described here comes from a study of Graves' ophthalmopathy and Graves' hyperthyroidism. Findings and limits, study-wide: A roughly 81% specificity and around 88% sensitivity were achieved by a 13-signature model that separated ophthalmopathy from stable hyperthyroidism.

Per germline, CDR1 SNHLY and CDR2 FYNNEI. There are 14 residues in the CDR3. Trimming cost V 3 bases and J 5 bases, with 10 bases left between them. This clonotype was observed many times. Its antigen is as yet unknown. Orbital computed tomography, together with clinical symptoms, serum thyroxine, TRAb and thyroid ultrasound, was used for diagnosis. RNA transcripts provided the template for amplifying TCR beta CDR3 regions. Second-round multiplex PCR followed a first-round RT-PCR using HTBI primers. One entry per CDR3 protein results from TCRdb running MiXCR on the multiplex PCR reads. The repertoire includes about 1.1 million distinct CDR3 sequences, 36% of them detected once, and around 10% sits in the top ten.

The chain links TRBV2 to TRBJ1-4; D is unclear. This receptor was obtained from an adult man with Graves' hyperthyroidism. The sequenced sample was peripheral blood or thyroid tissue (not recorded which). The chain's CDR3 is CASSEGRYNEKLFF. The DNA of the CDR3 is TGTGCCAGCAGTGAGGGGAGGTACAATGAAAAACTGTTTTTT.